This T cell receptor (beta chain) was sequenced in a study of blood T cell repertoires in COVID-19 (dated by TCRdb to 2020 to 2022). Some background on the complete study: Samples from collaborators originated in the United States, Italy and Spain and spanned both the acute and convalescent phases of COVID-19. The prospective study material was composed of cDNA or gDNA derived from T cells, B-cell-depleted T cells, or PBMCs. Subjects who had been exposed to COVID-19, were actively infected with it, or had recovered from it provided the deeply sampled blood TCRbeta repertoires that made up the dataset. The repertoires were released in a freely available public database meant as a resource for research on the immune response to SARS-CoV-2. Samples came from the ongoing ImmuneRACE study (first 160 participants) plus 1,254 subjects from 6 global collaborators. Sample metadata almost always included a de-identified subject ID, COVID-19 status, age in years and sex. Where available, HLA class I and class II types were taken from metadata supplied by the sample provider and were not determined by assay-based typing.

As to this clone: No cognate antigen has been identified for it. It has no much larger one-base neighbor in the sample; base qualities were not kept.

General study outcomes and caveats: The amount of clinical and demographic metadata varied by source and participant and was provided uncurated.

The collaborating institutions used their own protocols to collect whole blood in K2EDTA tubes. For TCRbeta analysis, collaborators shipped samples as frozen whole blood, isolated PBMCs, or DNA extracted from either of those sample types. TCRbeta CDR3 regions were amplified from genomic DNA by means of the immunoSEQ Assay, a bias-controlled multiplex PCR. The authors' analysis ran thus. The number of nucleated cells in each sample was estimated by amplification of reference gene primers within the assay. Sequence reads were collapsed and filtered to measure the absolute abundance of every unique TCRbeta CDR3 rearrangement. Productive Simpson clonality was computed per sample as the square root of Simpson's diversity index over productive rearrangements. Entries here come from immuneACCESS through TCRdb and include only in-frame sequences with V and J called. Some clones fail to appear in such tables; in the studies checked, an unresolved V gene covers under half of the shortfall, and the cause of the remainder is unknown. V and J calls and clone size are given by that table; D and trimming were obtained from the DNA. In all, the sample holds about 120,000 clones, and 78% of those were seen once. The leading ten clones occupy over 2% of the sample.

The germline V end is reduced by 4 bases and the J end by 5 bases; junction bases left unmatched: 14. The CDR3 contains 19 residues, cysteine and phenylalanine counted. Only the CDR3 DNA stays, 57 bases, in frame from base 1. The germline V gene encodes CDR1 LGHNA and CDR2 YSLEER. The source is a man between 70 and 80 years old with acute or convalescent COVID-19. The specimen was peripheral blood. The chain is made from TRBV4-3 and TRBJ2-2; TRBD2 lines up with 12 middle nucleotides. The nucleotide sequence reads as follows: TGCGCCAGCAGCCCGTTTACGACTAGCGGGGGCTCAGGGACCGGGGAGCTGTTTTTT. Its translation is CASSPFTTSGGSGTGELFF.